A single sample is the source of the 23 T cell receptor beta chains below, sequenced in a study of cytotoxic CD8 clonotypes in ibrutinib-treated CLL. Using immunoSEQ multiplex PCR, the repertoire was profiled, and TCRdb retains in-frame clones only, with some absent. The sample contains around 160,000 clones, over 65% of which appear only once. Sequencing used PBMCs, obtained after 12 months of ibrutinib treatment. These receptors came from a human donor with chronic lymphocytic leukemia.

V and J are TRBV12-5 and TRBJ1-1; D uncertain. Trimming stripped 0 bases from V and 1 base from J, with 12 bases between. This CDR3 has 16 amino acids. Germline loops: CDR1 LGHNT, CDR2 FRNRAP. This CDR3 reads CASGLVDRPQNTEAFF. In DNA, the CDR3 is TGTGCTAGTGGTTTGGTCGATCGACCGCAGAACACTGAAGCTTTCTTT. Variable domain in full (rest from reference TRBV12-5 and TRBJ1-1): DARVTQTPRHKVTEMGQEVTMRCQPILGHNTVFWYRQTMMQGLELLAYFRNRAPLDDSGMPKDRFSAEMPDATLATLKIQPSEPRDSAVYFCASGLVDRPQNTEAFFGQGTRLTVV.

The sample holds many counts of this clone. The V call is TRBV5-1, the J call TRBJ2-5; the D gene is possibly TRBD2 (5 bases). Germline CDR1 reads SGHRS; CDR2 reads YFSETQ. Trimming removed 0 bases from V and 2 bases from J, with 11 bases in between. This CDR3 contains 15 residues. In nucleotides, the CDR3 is TGCGCCAGCAGCTTGGGTATCCGCGGGCAAGAGACCCAGTACTTC. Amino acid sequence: CASSLGIRGQETQYF.

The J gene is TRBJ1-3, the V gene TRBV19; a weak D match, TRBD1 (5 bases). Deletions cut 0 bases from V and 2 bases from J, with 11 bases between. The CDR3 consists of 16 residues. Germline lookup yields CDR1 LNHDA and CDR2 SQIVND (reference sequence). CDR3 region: CASSIDRQSTGNTIYF. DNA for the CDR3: TGTGCCAGTAGTATAGACCGACAGTCCACTGGAAACACCATATATTTT.

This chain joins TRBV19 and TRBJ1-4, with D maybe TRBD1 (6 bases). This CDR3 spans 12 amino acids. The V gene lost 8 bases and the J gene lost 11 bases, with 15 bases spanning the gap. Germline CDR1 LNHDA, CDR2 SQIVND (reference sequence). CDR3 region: CASGETGSKLFF. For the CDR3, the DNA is TGTGCCAGTGGAGAAACAGGGAGCAAACTGTTTTTT. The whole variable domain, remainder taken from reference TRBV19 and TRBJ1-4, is DGGITQSPKYLFRKEGQNVTLSCEQNLNHDAMYWYRQDPGQGLRLIYYSQIVNDFQKGDIAEGYSVSREKKESFPLTVTSAQKNPTAFYLCASGETGSKLFFGSGTQLSVL.

In nucleotides, the CDR3 is TGTGCCAGCAGCTTTCGACAGGGGGCGCGGGGAACTGAAGCTTTCTTT. As protein: CASSFRQGARGTEAFF. The chain carries TRBV7-2 and TRBJ1-1, with 10 bases identical to TRBD1. V gave up 3 bases and J gave up 5 bases; unmatched junction bases: 9. The germline V gene has CDR1 SGHTA and CDR2 FQGNSA. The CDR3 runs 16 residues. The whole variable domain, filled in from reference TRBV7-2 and TRBJ1-1, reads GAGVSQSPSNKVTEKGKDVELRCDPISGHTALYWYRQSLGQGLEFLIYFQGNSAPDKSGLPSDRFSAERTGGSVSTLTIQRTQQEDSAVYLCASSFRQGARGTEAFFGQGTRLTVV.

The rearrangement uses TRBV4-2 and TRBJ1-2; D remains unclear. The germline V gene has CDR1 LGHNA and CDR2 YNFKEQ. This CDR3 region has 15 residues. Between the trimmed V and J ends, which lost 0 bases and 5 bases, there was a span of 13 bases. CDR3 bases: TGTGCCAGCAGCCAAGACAGTGCCAAGGTTTATGGCTACACCTTC. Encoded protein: CASSQDSAKVYGYTF.

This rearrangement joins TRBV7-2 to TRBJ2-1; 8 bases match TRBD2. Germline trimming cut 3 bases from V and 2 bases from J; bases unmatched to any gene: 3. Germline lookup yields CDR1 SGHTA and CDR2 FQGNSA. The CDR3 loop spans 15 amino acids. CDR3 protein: CASSFQAGAYNEQFF. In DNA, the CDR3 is TGTGCCAGCAGCTTTCAAGCGGGAGCCTACAATGAGCAGTTCTTC.

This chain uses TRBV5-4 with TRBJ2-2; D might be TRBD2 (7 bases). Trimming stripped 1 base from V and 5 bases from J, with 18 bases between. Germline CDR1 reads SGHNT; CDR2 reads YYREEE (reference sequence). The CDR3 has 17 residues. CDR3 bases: TGTGCCAGCAGCTTGTCGACGGGGGGCCGGGGAACCGGGGAGCTGTTTTTT. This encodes CASSLSTGGRGTGELFF.

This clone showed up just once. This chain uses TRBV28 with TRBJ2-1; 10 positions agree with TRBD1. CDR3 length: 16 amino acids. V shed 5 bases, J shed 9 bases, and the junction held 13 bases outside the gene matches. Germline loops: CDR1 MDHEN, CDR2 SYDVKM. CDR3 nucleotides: TGTGCCAGCAGTCGCGTTGACAGGGGGCCTGGTGGTGAGCAGTTCTTC. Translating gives CASSRVDRGPGGEQFF.

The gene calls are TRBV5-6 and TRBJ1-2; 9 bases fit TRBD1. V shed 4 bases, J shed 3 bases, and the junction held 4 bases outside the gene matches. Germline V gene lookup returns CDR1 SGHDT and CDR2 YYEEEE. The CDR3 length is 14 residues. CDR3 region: CASSRRDRDYGYTF. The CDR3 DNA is TGTGCCAGCAGCCGCCGGGACAGGGACTATGGCTACACCTTC.

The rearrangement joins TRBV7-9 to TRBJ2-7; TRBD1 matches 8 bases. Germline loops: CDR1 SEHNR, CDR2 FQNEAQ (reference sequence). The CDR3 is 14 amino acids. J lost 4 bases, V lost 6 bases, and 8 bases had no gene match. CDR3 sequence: CASRGQGAGYEQYF. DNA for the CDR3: TGTGCCAGCAGGGGTCAGGGGGCGGGGTACGAGCAGTACTTC.

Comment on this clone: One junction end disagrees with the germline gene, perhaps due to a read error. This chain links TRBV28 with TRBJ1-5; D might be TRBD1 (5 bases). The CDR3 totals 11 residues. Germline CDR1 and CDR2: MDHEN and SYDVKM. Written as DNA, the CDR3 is TGTGCCAGCAGTTCCATCAGGGTCTCGAATTTT. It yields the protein CASSSIRVSNF. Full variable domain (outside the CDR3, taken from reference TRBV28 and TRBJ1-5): DVKVTQSSRYLVKRTGEKVFLECVQDMDHENMFWYRQDPGLGLRLIYFSYDVKMKEKGDIPEGYSVSREKKERFSLILESASTNQTSMYLCASSSIRVSNFGDGTRLSIL.

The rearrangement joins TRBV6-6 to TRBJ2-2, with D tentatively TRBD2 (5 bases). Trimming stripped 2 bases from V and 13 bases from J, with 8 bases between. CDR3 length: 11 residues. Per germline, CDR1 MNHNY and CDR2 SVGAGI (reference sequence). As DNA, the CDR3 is TGTGCCAGCAGTTACGTGGGGAGGCTGTTTTTT. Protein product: CASSYVGRLFF.

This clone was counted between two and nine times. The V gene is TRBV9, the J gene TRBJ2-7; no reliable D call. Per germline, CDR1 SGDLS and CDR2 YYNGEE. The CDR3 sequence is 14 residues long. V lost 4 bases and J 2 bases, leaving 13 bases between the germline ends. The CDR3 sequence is CASSLQAEAYEQYF. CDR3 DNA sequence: TGTGCCAGCAGCCTGCAGGCCGAGGCCTACGAGCAGTACTTC.

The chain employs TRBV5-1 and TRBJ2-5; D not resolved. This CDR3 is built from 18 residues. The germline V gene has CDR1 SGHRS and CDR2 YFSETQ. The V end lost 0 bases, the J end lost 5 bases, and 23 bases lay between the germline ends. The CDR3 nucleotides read TGCGCCAGCAGCTTGGGGTCGCCTTCCGCAGCAGTTTGGGAGACCCAGTACTTC. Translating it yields CASSLGSPSAAVWETQYF. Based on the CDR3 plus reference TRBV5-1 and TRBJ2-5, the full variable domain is KAGVTQTPRYLIKTRGQQVTLSCSPISGHRSVSWYQQTPGQGLQFLFEYFSETQRNKGNFPGRFSGRQFSNSRSEMNVSTLELGDSALYLCASSLGSPSAAVWETQYFGPGTRLLVL.

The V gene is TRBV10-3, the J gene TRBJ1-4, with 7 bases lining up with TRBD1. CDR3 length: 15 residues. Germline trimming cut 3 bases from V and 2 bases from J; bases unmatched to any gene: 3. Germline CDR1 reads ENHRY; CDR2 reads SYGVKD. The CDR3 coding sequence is TGTGCCATCAGTGACTCAGGGGGTACTAATGAAAAACTGTTTTTT. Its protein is CAISDSGGTNEKLFF.

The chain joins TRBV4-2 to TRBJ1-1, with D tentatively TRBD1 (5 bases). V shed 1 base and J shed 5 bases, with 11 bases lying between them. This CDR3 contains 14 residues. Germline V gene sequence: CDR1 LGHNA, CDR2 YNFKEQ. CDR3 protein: CASSQGRGRTEAFF. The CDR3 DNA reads TGTGCCAGCAGCCAAGGTCGGGGACGAACTGAAGCTTTCTTT.

The CDR3 DNA reads TGTGCCAGCAGCTTAGCGACAGGACCCTCACCCCTCCACTTT. It encodes CASSLATGPSPLHF. The gene calls are TRBV7-6 and TRBJ1-6, with a weak D call TRBD1 (6 bases). With 0 bases removed from V and 10 bases from J, the gap between germline ends came to 10 bases. The CDR3 spans 14 residues. Germline V gives CDR1 SGHVS, CDR2 FNYEAQ.

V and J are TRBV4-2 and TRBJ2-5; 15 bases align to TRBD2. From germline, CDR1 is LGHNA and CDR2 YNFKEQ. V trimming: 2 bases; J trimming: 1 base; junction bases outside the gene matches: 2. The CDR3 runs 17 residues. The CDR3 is CASSQWGLAGGQETQYF. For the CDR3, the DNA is TGTGCCAGCAGCCAATGGGGACTAGCGGGGGGCCAAGAGACCCAGTACTTC.

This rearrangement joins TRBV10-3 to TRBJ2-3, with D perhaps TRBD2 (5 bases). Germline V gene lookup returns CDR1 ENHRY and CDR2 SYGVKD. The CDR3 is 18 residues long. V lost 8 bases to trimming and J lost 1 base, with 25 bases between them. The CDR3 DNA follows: TGTGCCATCGGAGAAAGGATTGAGCGGTTGTTGGGCACAGATACGCAGTATTTT. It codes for CAIGERIERLLGTDTQYF.

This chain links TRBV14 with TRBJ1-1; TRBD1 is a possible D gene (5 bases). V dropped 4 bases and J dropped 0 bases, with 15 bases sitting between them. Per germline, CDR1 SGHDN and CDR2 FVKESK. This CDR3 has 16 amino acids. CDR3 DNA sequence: TGTGCCAGCAGCCCCCGGACGGGGGAGATGAACACTGAAGCTTTCTTT. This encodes CASSPRTGEMNTEAFF.

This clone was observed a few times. The CDR3 reads CASSLAGISYEQYF. CDR3 sequence (DNA): TGTGCCAGCAGCTTAGCCGGGATCTCCTACGAGCAGTACTTC. This chain joins TRBV7-2 and TRBJ2-7; D perhaps matches TRBD2 (5 bases). From germline, CDR1 is SGHTA and CDR2 FQGNSA. V lost 0 bases, J lost 0 bases, and 6 bases lay in between. This CDR3 region has 14 residues.

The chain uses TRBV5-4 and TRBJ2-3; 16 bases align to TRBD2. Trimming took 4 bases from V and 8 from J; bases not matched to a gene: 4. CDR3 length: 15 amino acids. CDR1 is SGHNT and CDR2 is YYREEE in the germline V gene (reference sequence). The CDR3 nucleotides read TGTGCCAGCAGCCTTGGGACTAGCGGGGGGGGTACGCAGTATTTT. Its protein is CASSLGTSGGGTQYF.